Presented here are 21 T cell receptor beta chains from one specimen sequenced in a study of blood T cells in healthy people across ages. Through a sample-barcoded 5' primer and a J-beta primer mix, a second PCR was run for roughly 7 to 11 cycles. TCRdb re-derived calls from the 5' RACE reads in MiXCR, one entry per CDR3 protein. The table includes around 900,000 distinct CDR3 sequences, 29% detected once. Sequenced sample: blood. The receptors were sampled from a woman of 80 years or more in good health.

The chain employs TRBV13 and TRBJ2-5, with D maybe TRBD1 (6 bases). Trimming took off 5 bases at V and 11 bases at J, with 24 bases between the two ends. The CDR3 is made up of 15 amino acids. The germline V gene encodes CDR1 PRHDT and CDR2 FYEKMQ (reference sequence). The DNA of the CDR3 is TGTGCCAGCAGCCCTGGCAGGGGCCGTTTCGGGGAGCAGTACTTC. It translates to CASSPGRGRFGEQYF.

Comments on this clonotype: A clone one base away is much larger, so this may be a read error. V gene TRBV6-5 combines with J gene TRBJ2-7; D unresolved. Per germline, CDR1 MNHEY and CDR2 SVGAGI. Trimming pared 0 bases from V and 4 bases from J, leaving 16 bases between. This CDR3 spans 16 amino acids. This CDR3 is CASSYSGLRVHYEQYF. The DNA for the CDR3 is TGTGCCAGCAGTTACTCGGGGTTAAGGGTCCATTACGAGCAGTACTTC.

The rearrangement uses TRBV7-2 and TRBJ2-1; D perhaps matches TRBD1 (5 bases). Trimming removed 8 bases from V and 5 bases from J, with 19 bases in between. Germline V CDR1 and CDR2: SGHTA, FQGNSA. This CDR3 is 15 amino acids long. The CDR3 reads CASSRYTTVNNEQFF. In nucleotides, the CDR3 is TGTGCCAGCTCAAGATACACGACAGTTAACAATGAGCAGTTCTTC.

This CDR3 reads CASSPSNGQRYGYTF. In nucleotides, the CDR3 is TGTGCCAGCAGCCCCTCAAATGGACAGCGCTATGGCTACACCTTC. The rearrangement links TRBV7-9 to TRBJ1-2; D is perhaps TRBD1 (6 bases). The CDR3 spans 15 residues. Trimming left V 5 bases short and J 4 bases short, with 17 bases between. Germline assignment: CDR1 SEHNR and CDR2 FQNEAQ (reference sequence).

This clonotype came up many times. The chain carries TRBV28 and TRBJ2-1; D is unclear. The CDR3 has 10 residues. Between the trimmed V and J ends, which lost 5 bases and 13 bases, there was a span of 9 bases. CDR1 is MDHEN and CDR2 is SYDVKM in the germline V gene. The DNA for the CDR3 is TGTGCCAGCAGTAGGGAAAATCAGTTCTTC. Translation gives CASSRENQFF. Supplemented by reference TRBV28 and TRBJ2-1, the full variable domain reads DVKVTQSSRYLVKRTGEKVFLECVQDMDHENMFWYRQDPGLGLRLIYFSYDVKMKEKGDIPEGYSVSREKKERFSLILESASTNQTSMYLCASSRENQFFGPGTRLTVL.

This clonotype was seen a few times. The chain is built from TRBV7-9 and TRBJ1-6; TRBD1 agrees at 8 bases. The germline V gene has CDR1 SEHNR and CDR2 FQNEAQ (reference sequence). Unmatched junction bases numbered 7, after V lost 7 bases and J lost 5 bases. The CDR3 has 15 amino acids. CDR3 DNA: TGTGCCAGCACCCCAGGGGGACAGGATAATTCACCCCTCCACTTT. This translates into CASTPGGQDNSPLHF.

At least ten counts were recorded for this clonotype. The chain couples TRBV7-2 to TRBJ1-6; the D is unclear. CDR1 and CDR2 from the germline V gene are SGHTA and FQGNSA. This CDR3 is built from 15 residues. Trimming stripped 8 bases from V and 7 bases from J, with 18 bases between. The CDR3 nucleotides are TGTGCCAGCCGACGACCCGCACTTCAGAATTCACCCCTCCACTTT. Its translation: CASRRPALQNSPLHF.

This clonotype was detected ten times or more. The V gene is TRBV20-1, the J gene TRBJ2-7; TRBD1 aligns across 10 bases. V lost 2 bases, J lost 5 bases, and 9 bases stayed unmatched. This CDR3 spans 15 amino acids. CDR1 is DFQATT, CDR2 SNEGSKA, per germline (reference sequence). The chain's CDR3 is CSARSRDRGWNEQYF. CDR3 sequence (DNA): TGCAGTGCTAGATCGCGGGACAGGGGTTGGAACGAGCAGTACTTC.

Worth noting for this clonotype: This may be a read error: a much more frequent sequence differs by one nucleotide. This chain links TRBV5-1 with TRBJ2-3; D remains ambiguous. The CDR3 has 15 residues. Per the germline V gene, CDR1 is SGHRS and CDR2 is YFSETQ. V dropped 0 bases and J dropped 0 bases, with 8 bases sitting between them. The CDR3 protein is CASSLETPSTDTQYF. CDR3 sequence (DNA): TGCGCCAGCAGCTTGGAGACACCTAGCACAGATACGCAGTATTTT.

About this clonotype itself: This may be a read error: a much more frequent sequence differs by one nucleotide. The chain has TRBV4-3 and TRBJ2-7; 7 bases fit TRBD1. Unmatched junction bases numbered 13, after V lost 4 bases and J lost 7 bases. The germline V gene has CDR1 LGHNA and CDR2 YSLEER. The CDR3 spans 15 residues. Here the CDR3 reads CASSPTPGQSNEQYF. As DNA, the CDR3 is TGCGCCAGCAGCCCTACCCCGGGACAGAGCAATGAGCAGTACTTC.

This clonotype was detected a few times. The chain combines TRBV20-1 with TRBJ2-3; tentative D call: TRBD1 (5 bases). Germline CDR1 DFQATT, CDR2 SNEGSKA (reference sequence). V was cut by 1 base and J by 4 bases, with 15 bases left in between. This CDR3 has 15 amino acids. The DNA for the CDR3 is TGCAGTGCTAGAGCGGACAAAGGGGTGGCAGATACGCAGTATTTT. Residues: CSARADKGVADTQYF.

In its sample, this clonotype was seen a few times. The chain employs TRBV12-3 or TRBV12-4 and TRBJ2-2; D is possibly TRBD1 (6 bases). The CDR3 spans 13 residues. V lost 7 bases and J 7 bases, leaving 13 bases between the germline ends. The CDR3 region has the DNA TGTGCCAGCACAAATACAGGGTTCGGGGAGCTGTTTTTT. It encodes CASTNTGFGELFF.

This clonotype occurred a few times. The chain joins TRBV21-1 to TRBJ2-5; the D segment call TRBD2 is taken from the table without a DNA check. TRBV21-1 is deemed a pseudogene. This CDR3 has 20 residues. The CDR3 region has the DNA TGTGCCAGCAGCAGCACCGGGACTAGCGGGAAGGCCCGGTACCAAGAGACCCAGTACTTC. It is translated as CASSSTGTSGKARYQETQYF.

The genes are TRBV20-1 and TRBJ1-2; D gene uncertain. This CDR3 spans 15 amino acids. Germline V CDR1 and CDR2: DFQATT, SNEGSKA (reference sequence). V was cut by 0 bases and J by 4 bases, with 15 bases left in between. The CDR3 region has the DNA TGCAGTGCTAGAGAGTATCGAGGGCTTGCCTATGGCTACACCTTC. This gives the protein CSAREYRGLAYGYTF.

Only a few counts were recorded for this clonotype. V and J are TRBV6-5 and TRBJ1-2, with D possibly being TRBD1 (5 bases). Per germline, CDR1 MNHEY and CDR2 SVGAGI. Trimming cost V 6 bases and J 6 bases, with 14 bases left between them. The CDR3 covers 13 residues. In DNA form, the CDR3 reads TGTGCCAGCAGGCCCCCGGGGGGGAATGGCTACACCTTC. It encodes CASRPPGGNGYTF.

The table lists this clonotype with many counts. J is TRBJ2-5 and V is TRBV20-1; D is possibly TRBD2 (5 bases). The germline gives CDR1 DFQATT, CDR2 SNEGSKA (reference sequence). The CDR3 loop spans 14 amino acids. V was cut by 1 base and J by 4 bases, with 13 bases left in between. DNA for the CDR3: TGCAGTGCTAGAGCCGAGGGATTTAGAGAGACCCAGTACTTC. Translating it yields CSARAEGFRETQYF.

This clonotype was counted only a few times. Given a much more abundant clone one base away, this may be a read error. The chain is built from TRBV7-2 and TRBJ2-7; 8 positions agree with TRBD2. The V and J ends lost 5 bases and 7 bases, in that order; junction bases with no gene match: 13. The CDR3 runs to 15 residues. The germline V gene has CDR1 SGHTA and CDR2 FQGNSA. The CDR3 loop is CASSLGTRRFNEQYF. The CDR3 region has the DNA TGTGCCAGCAGCCTCGGGACTAGGAGGTTCAATGAGCAGTACTTC.

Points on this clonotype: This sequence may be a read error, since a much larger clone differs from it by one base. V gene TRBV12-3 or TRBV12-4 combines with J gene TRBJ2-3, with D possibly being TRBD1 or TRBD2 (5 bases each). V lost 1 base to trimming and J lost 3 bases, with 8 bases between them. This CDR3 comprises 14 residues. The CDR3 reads CASSLGGKTDTQYF. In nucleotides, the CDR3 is TGTGCCAGCAGTTTAGGGGGGAAAACAGATACGCAGTATTTT.

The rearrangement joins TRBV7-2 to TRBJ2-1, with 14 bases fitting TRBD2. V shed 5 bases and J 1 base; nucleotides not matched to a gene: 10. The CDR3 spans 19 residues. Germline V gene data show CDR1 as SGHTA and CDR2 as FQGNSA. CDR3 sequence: CASSRRLAGGPRSYNEQFF. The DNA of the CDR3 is TGTGCCAGCAGCCGTAGACTAGCGGGGGGGCCTAGGTCCTACAATGAGCAGTTCTTC.

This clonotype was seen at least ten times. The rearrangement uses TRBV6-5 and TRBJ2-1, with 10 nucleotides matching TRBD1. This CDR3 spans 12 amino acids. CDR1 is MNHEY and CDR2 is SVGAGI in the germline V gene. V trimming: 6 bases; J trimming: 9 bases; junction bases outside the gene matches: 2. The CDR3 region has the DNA TGTGCCAGCAGCCGGACAGGGGGTGAGCAGTTCTTC. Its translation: CASSRTGGEQFF.

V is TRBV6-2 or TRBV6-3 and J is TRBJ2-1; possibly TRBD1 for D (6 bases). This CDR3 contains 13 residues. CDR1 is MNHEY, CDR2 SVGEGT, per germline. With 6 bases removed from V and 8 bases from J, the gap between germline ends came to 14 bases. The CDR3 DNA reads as TGTGCCAGCAGGTCGACAGGTTCCGATGAGCAGTTCTTC. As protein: CASRSTGSDEQFF.